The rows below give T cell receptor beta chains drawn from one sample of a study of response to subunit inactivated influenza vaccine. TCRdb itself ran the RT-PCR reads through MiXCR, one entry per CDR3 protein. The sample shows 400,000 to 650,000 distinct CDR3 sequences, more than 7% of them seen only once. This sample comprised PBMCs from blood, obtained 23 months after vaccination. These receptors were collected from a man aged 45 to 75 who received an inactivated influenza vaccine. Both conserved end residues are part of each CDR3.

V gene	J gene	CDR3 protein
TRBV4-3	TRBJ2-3	CASSQDLAGSNTQYF
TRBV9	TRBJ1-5	CASSAAGTKNQPQHF
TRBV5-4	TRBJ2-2	CASSPGDTGELFF
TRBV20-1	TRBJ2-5	CSARVGRIPSQYF
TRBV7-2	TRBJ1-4	CASSPRVPNEKLFF
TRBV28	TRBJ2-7	CASTPLKWGSSIYEQYF
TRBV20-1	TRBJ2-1	CSAQDPLRYNEQFF
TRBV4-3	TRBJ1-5	CASSQEYYDRDRSNQPQHF
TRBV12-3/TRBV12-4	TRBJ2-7	CASSTSPSATYEQYF
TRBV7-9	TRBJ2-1	CASSSDYSGEQFF
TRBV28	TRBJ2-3	CASSPSVGLGSLSDTQYF
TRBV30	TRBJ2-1	CAGLGVPSSYNEQFF
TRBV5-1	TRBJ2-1	CASSLAVPEYNEQFF
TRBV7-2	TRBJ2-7	CASSLEAGRSYEQYF
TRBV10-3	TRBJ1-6	CAITEQINSPLHF
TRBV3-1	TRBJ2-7	CASSQDPISEQYF
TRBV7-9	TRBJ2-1	CASSHGQGVPYNEQFF